This T cell receptor beta chain stems from a study of cytomegalovirus exposure and HLA in healthy donors. CDR1 and CDR2 (germline): SGHDN, FVKESK. Trimming took 2 bases from V and 4 from J, leaving 11 bases between them. This CDR3 spans 15 amino acids. Use of 60 Vbeta and 13 Jbeta primers characterized the PCR. Assay: immunoSEQ multiplex PCR; the TCRdb copy retains only in-frame clones and omits some. The sample holds 150,000 to 200,000 clones; 76% are singletons and the top ten take 2% to 3%. Source material: PBMCs. The gene calls are TRBV14 and TRBJ2-2; possible D gene TRBD2, 5 bases. This sequence originates from a woman under 40 in good health and CMV-seropositive. The DNA for the CDR3 is TGTGCCAGCAGCCAACGAGGGTTACCCACCGGGGAGCTGTTTTTT. This translates into CASSQRGLPTGELFF.